This entry describes one T cell receptor (beta chain). Original handling: Cell counts per sample came from amplifying reference gene primers. Repertoires were generated with immunoSEQ multiplex PCR, while TCRdb's copy carries only in-frame clones and drops some. That table gives V, J and clone size, and the DNA gave D and trimming. The sample includes tens of thousands of clones, over 85% of them seen just once. These data come from a study of blood T cell repertoires in COVID-19. Study details: Sites in the United States, Italy and Spain provided acute and convalescent COVID-19 samples. Nucleic acid was either cDNA or gDNA, and it came from T cells, B-cell-depleted T cells, or PBMCs.

Germline values: CDR1 MNHEY, CDR2 SVGAGI. Trimming stripped 5 bases from V and 4 bases from J, with 9 bases between. This CDR3 is 13 amino acids long. The gene calls are TRBV6-5 and TRBJ2-1; D is undetermined. Sample: peripheral blood. The clonotype comes from a man in his 60s with acute or convalescent COVID-19. The CDR3 region has the DNA TGTGCCAGCAGTCTCCTAAAATACAATGAGCAGTTCTTC. Amino acid sequence: CASSLLKYNEQFF.